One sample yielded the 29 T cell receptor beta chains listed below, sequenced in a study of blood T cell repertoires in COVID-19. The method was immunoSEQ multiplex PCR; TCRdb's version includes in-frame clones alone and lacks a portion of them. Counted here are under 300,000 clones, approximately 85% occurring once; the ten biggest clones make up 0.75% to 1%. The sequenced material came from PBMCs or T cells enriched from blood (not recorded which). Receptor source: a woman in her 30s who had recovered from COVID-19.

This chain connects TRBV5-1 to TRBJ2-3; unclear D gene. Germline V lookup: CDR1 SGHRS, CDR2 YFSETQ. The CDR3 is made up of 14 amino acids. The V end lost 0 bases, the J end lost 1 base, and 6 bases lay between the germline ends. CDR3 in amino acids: CASSLVAGTDTQYF. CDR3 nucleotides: TGCGCCAGCAGCTTGGTCGCAGGCACAGATACGCAGTATTTT.

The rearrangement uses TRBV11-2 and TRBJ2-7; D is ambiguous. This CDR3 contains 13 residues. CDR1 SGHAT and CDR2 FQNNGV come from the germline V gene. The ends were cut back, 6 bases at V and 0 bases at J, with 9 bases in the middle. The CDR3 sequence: CASSYLTSYEQYF. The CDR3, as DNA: TGTGCCAGCAGTTACTTAACCTCCTACGAGCAGTACTTC.

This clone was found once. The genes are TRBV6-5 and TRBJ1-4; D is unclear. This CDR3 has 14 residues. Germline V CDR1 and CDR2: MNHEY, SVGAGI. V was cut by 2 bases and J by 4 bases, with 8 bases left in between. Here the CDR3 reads CASSYGQFNEKLFF. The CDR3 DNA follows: TGTGCCAGCAGTTACGGGCAGTTTAATGAAAAACTGTTTTTT.

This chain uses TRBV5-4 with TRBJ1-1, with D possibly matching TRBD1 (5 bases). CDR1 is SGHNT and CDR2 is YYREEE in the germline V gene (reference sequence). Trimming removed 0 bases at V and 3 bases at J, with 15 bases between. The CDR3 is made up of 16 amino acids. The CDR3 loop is CASSLAVGGGDTEAFF. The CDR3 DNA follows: TGTGCCAGCAGCTTGGCCGTCGGGGGTGGGGACACTGAAGCTTTCTTT.

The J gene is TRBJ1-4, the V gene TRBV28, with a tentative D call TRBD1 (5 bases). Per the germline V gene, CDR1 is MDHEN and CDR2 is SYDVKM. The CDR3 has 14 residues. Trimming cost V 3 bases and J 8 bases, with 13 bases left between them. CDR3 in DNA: TGTGCCAGCAGTTTGTCAGGGTATGGGGAAAAACTGTTTTTT. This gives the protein CASSLSGYGEKLFF.

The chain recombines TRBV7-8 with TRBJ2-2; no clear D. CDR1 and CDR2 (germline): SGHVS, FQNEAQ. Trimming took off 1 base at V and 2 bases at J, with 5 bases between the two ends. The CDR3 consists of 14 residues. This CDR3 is CASSLVLNTGELFF. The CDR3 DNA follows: TGTGCCAGCAGCTTAGTGCTAAACACCGGGGAGCTGTTTTTT.

As DNA, the CDR3 is TGTGCCAGCAGTGAACAGATCTACGAGCAGTACTTC. Its translation is CASSEQIYEQYF. This chain links TRBV6-1 with TRBJ2-7; D gene uncertain. This CDR3 contains 12 residues. CDR1 is MNHNS, CDR2 SASEGT, per germline. With 2 bases removed from V and 3 bases from J, the gap between germline ends came to 5 bases.

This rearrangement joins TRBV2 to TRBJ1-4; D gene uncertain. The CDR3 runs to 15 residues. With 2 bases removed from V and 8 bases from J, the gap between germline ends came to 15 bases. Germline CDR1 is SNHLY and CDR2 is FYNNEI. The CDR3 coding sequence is TGTGCCAGCAGTGAATTCTCCCCCGCGGGGGAAAAACTGTTTTTT. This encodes CASSEFSPAGEKLFF.

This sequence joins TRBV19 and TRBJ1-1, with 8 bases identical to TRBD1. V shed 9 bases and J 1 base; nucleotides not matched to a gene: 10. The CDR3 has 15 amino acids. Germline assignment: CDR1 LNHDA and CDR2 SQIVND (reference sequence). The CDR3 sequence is CASRDRGGPNTEAFF. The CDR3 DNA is TGTGCCAGCCGAGACAGGGGCGGACCGAACACTGAAGCTTTCTTT.

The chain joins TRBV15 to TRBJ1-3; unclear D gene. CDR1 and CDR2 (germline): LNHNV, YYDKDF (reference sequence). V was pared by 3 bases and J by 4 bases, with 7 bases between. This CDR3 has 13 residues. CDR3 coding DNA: TGTGCCACCAGCAGCAAAATCGGAAACACCATATATTTT. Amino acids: CATSSKIGNTIYF.

The CDR3 bases are TGTGCCAGCAGCGCGAGACAGATGAACACTGAAGCTTTCTTT. Its translation: CASSARQMNTEAFF. The gene calls are TRBV7-9 and TRBJ1-1, with D possibly being TRBD1 (5 bases). Germline loops: CDR1 SEHNR, CDR2 FQNEAQ (reference sequence). Trimming stripped 5 bases from V and 0 bases from J, with 10 bases between. This CDR3 has 14 amino acids.

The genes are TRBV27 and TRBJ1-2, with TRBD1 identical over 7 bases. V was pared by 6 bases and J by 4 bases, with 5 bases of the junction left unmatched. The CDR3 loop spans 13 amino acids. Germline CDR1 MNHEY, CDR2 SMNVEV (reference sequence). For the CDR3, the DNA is TGTGCCAGCAGCGGCACAGGGGCCTATGGCTACACCTTC. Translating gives CASSGTGAYGYTF.

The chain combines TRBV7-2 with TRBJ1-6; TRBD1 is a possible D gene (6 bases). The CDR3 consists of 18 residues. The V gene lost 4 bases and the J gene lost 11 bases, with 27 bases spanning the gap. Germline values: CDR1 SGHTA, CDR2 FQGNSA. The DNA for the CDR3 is TGTGCCAGCAGCTCGATAGCCGGGACAAATAAAATCAAGGCACCCCTCCACTTT. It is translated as CASSSIAGTNKIKAPLHF.

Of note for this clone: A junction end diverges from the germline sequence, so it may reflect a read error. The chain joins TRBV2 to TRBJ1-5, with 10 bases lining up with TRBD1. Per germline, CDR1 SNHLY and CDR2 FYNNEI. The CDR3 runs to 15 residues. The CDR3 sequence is CASTEDRGRSQPQHF. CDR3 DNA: TGTGCCAGCACTGAAGACAGGGGGCGAAGTCAGCCCCAGCATTTT.

In DNA form, the CDR3 reads TGTGCCAGCAGTTACTCGTCAGGATTTCAGCCCCAGCATTTT. Translating it yields CASSYSSGFQPQHF. This chain links TRBV6-5 with TRBJ1-5; no firm D call. This CDR3 has 14 amino acids. V lost 0 bases, J lost 6 bases, and 9 bases lay in between. Germline V gives CDR1 MNHEY, CDR2 SVGAGI.

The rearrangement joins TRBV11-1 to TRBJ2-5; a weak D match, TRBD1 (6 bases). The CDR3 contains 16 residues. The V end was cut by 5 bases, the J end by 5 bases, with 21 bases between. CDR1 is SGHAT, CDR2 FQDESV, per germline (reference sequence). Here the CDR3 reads CASSQGLGRVPETQYF. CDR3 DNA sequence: TGTGCCAGCAGCCAGGGGTTAGGACGGGTTCCTGAGACCCAGTACTTC. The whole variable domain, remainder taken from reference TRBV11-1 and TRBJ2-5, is EAEVAQSPRYKITEKSQAVAFWCDPISGHATLYWYRQILGQGPELLVQFQDESVVDDSQLPKDRFSAERLKGVDSTLKIQPAELGDSAMYLCASSQGLGRVPETQYFGPGTRLLVL.

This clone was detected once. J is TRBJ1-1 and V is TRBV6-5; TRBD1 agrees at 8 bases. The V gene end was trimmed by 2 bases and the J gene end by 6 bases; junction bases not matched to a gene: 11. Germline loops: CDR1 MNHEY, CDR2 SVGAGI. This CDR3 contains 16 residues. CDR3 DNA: TGTGCCAGCAGTTACCGTAGAGTACAGGGGGTGGCTGAAGCTTTCTTT. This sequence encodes CASSYRRVQGVAEAFF.

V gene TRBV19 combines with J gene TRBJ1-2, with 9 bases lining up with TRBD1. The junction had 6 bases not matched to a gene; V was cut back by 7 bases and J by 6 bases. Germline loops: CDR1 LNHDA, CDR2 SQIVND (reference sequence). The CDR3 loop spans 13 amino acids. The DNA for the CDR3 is TGTGCCAGTACCAGGACAGGGGTCGATGGCTACACCTTC. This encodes CASTRTGVDGYTF. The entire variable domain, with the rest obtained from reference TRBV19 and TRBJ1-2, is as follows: DGGITQSPKYLFRKEGQNVTLSCEQNLNHDAMYWYRQDPGQGLRLIYYSQIVNDFQKGDIAEGYSVSREKKESFPLTVTSAQKNPTAFYLCASTRTGVDGYTFGSGTRLTVV.

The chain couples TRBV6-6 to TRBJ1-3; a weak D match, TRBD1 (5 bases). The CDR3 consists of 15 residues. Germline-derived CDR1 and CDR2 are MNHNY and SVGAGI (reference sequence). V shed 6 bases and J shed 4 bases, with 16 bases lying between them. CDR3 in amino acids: CASSITGARGNTIYF. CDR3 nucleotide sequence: TGTGCCAGCAGCATAACAGGAGCACGAGGAAACACCATATATTTT.

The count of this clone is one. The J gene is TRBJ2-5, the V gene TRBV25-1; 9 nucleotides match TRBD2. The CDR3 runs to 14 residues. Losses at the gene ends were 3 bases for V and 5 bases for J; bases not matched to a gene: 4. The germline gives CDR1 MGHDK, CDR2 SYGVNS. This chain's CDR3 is CASSDSGGPETQYF. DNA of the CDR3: TGTGCCAGCAGTGACAGCGGGGGGCCGGAGACCCAGTACTTC. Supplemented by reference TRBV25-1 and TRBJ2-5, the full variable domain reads EADIYQTPRYLVIGTGKKITLECSQTMGHDKMYWYQQDPGMELHLIHYSYGVNSTEKGDLSSESTVSRIRTEHFPLTLESARPSHTSQYLCASSDSGGPETQYFGPGTRLLVL.

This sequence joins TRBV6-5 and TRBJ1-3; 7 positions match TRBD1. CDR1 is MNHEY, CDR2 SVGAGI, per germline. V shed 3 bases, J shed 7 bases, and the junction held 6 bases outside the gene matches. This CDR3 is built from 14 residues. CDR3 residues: CASSYAQGTNTIYF. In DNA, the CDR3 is TGTGCCAGCAGTTATGCACAGGGGACGAACACCATATATTTT.

The CDR3 DNA is TGTGCCAGTAGTATCCTCCCTGGGCAGGGGGCCGGGGAGCTGTTTTTT. Amino acid sequence: CASSILPGQGAGELFF. The chain employs TRBV19 and TRBJ2-2; 7 nucleotides agree with TRBD1. This CDR3 region has 16 residues. The ends lost 3 bases at V and 6 bases at J; junction bases unmatched: 10. The germline CDR1 and CDR2 sequences are LNHDA and SQIVND (reference sequence).

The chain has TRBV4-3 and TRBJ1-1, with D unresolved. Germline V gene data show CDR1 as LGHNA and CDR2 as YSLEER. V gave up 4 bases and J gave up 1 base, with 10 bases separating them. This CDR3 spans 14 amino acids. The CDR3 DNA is TGCGCCAGCAGCCGTTTCGGGTCGAACACTGAAGCTTTCTTT. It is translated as CASSRFGSNTEAFF.

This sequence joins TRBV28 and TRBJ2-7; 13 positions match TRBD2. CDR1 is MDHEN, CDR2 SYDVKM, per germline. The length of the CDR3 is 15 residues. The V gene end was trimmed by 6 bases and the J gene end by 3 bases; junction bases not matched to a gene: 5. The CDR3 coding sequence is TGTGCCAGCAGGGCGGGACTAGCGGGGAACTACGAGCAGTACTTC. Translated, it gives CASRAGLAGNYEQYF.

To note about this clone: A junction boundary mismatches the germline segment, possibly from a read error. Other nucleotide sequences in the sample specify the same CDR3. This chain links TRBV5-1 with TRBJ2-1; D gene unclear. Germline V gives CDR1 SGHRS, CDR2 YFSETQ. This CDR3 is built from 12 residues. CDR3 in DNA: TGCGCCAGCAGCTTGGCCTATAATGAGCAGTTCTTC. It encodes CASSLAYNEQFF.

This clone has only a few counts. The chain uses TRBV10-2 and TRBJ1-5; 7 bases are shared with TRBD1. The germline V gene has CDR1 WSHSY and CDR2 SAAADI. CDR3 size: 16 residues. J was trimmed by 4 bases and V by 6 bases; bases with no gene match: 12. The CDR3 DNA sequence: TGCGCCAGCAGCCGAGCCGGGACAGAGGTGAATCAGCCCCAGCATTTT. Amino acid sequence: CASSRAGTEVNQPQHF.

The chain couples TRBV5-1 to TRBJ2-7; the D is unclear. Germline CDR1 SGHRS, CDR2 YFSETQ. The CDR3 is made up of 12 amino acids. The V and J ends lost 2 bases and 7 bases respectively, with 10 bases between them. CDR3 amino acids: CASSFSTQEQYF. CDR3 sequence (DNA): TGCGCCAGCAGCTTCTCGACTCAAGAGCAGTACTTC.

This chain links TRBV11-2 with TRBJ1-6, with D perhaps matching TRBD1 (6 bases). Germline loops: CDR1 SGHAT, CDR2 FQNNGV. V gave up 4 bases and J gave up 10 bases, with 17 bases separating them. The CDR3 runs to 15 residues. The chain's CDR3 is CASSSAPGGGSPLHF. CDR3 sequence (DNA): TGTGCCAGCAGCTCCGCCCCCGGCGGGGGCTCACCCCTCCACTTT.

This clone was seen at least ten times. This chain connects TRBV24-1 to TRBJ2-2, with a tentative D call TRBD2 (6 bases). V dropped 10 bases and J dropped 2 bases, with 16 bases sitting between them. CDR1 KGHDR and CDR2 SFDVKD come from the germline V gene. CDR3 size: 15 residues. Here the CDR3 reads CATRPGGDNTGELFF. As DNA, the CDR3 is TGTGCCACGCGCCCGGGCGGGGATAACACCGGGGAGCTGTTTTTT.